One and the same sample provided the 5 T cell receptor beta chains below, sequenced in a study of metastatic and nonmetastatic thyroid tumors. Via MiXCR, TCRdb re-called the PCR reads. The sample includes tens of thousands of clones, less than 30% of them seen just once. No patient received treatment before thyroid surgery. The specimen was blood. These receptors came from a male donor with papillary thyroid cancer or a benign thyroid nodule (not recorded which). Some clones in this sample may be carry-over from other donors' samples.

The V gene is TRBV4-3, the J gene TRBJ1-5; TRBD1 agrees at 8 bases. The V segment lost 3 bases and the J segment 5 bases; nucleotides outside the gene matches: 6. The length of the CDR3 is 15 residues. Per germline, CDR1 LGHNA and CDR2 YSLEER. The CDR3 reads CASSHGTQGDQPQHF. In DNA form, the CDR3 reads TGCGCCAGCAGCCACGGCACACAGGGGGATCAGCCCCAGCATTTT.

This clone was seen many times. The gene calls are TRBV30 and TRBJ2-4; 8 nucleotides agree with TRBD1. This CDR3 has 15 residues. V lost 5 bases, J lost 4 bases, and 10 bases stayed unmatched. In germline, CDR1 is GTSNPN, CDR2 SVGIG (reference sequence). This CDR3 reads CAWGFERTGKNIQYF. The CDR3 bases are TGTGCCTGGGGGTTCGAGAGGACAGGGAAAAACATTCAGTACTTC. Complete variable domain (other parts from reference TRBV30 and TRBJ2-4): SQTIHQWPATLVQPVGSPLSLECTVEGTSNPNLYWYRQAAGRGLQLLFYSVGIGQISSEVPQNLSASRPQDRQFILSSKKLLLSDSGFYLCAWGFERTGKNIQYFGAGTRLSVL.

In its sample, this clone was seen a few times. The chain recombines TRBV5-1 with TRBJ1-2; TRBD1 matches 8 bases. V was clipped by 0 bases and J by 8 bases; unmatched bases: 12. CDR1 is SGHRS and CDR2 is YFSETQ in the germline V gene. This CDR3 region has 16 residues. CDR3 in amino acids: CASSLGGGQGVRGYTF. Written as DNA, the CDR3 is TGCGCCAGCAGCTTGGGGGGAGGACAGGGCGTTCGGGGCTACACCTTC.

This clone was detected a few times. The V and J genes are TRBV28 and TRBJ1-5; 9 bases match TRBD1. V lost 8 bases to trimming and J lost 0 bases; unmatched junction nucleotides: 11. CDR1 and CDR2 (germline): MDHEN, SYDVKM. The CDR3 runs 17 residues. The CDR3 spells CASGPGQGSYSNQPQHF. Here the CDR3 DNA reads TGTGCCAGCGGGCCGGGACAGGGCTCCTATAGCAATCAGCCCCAGCATTTT.

This clone has a handful of counts. The J gene is TRBJ2-1, the V gene TRBV7-6, with D hard to call. The ends were cut back, 5 bases at V and 12 bases at J, with 11 bases in the middle. The CDR3 runs 11 residues. Looked up from germline, CDR1 is SGHVS and CDR2 is FNYEAQ. The CDR3 region has the DNA TGTGCCAGCAGCCTTGGCTTGATGCAGTTCTTC. Its protein product is CASSLGLMQFF. Together with reference TRBV7-6 and TRBJ2-1, the CDR3 gives the full variable domain: GAGVSQSPRYKVTKRGQDVALRCDPISGHVSLYWYRQALGQGPEFLTYFNYEAQQDKSGLPNDRFSAERPEGSISTLTIQRTEQRDSAMYRCASSLGLMQFFGPGTRLTVL.